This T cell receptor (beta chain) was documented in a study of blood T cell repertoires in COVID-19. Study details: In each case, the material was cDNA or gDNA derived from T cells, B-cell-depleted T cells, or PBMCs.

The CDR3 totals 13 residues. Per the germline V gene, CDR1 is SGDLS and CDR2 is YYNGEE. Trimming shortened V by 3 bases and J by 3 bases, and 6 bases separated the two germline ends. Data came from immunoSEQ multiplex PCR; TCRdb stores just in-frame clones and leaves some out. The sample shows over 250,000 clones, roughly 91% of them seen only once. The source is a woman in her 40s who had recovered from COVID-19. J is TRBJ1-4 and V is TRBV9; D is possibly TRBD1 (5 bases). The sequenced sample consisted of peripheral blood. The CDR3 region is CASSGGPNEKLFF. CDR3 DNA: TGTGCCAGCAGCGGGGGCCCTAATGAAAAACTGTTTTTT.